These 32 T cell receptor beta chains came from one sample sequenced in a study of blood T cell repertoires in COVID-19. The method was immunoSEQ multiplex PCR; TCRdb's version includes in-frame clones alone and lacks a portion of them. In the table there are 110,000 or so clones, about 85% of which are singletons. Specimen: peripheral blood. The receptors here all came from a woman aged 60-70 years with COVID-19, enrolled during active disease.

The gene calls are TRBV6-1 and TRBJ2-7; 7 nucleotides line up with TRBD2. CDR1 is MNHNS, CDR2 SASEGT, per germline. V shed 0 bases, J shed 6 bases, and the junction held 23 bases outside the gene matches. This CDR3 region has 20 residues. The CDR3 reads CASSEAPGGSGRTFISEQYF. CDR3 DNA: TGTGCCAGCAGTGAAGCCCCTGGAGGTAGCGGGCGGACCTTTATTTCCGAGCAGTACTTC.

The chain combines TRBV7-3 with TRBJ1-2, with 9 nucleotides matching TRBD1. Germline V gene data show CDR1 as SGHTA and CDR2 as FQGTGA. V dropped 3 bases and J dropped 8; count of bases not matched to a gene: 4. The CDR3 runs to 13 residues. The chain's CDR3 is CASSFGQGSGYTF. DNA for the CDR3: TGTGCCAGCAGCTTCGGACAGGGGAGCGGCTACACCTTC. The whole variable domain, filled in from reference TRBV7-3 and TRBJ1-2, reads GAGVSQTPSNKVTEKGKYVELRCDPISGHTALYWYRQSLGQGPEFLIYFQGTGAADDSGLPNDRFFAVRPEGSVSTLKIQRTERGDSAVYLCASSFGQGSGYTFGSGTRLTVV.

The chain joins TRBV3-1 (or the pseudogene TRBV3-2) to TRBJ1-6; a possible D gene is TRBD1 (5 bases). CDR3 size: 20 residues. The germline V gene has CDR1 LGHDT and CDR2 YNNKEL (reference sequence). V lost 3 bases and J lost 9, with 30 bases in between. Here the CDR3 reads CASSHTTKKPNPSGGSPLHF. The DNA for the CDR3 is TGTGCCAGCAGCCACACCACCAAAAAGCCCAACCCCTCGGGGGGTTCACCCCTCCACTTT.

This rearrangement joins TRBV15 to TRBJ1-3; D possibly corresponds to TRBD1 (5 bases). The germline V and J ends were trimmed by 0 bases and 3 bases, with 33 bases remaining between them. The CDR3 contains 23 residues. The germline CDR1 and CDR2 sequences are LNHNV and YYDKDF (reference sequence). The CDR3 loop reads CATSRDSLQAFWSERADGNTIYF. The CDR3 nucleotides read TGTGCCACCAGCAGAGACTCCCTACAGGCTTTCTGGTCCGAGCGGGCAGATGGAAACACCATATATTTT.

V is TRBV15 and J is TRBJ1-6; 7 bases are a match to TRBD1. V lost 0 bases and J lost 9; bases outside the gene matches: 2. CDR3 length: 14 residues. CDR1 and CDR2 from the germline V gene are LNHNV and YYDKDF (reference sequence). CDR3 DNA: TGTGCCACCAGCAGAGAACAGGGGAGTTCACCCCTCCACTTT. It codes for CATSREQGSSPLHF.

This clone was counted a single time. The chain employs TRBV5-6 and TRBJ2-7; weak D call: TRBD1 (5 bases). Germline CDR1 is SGHDT and CDR2 is YYEEEE. The CDR3 has 14 amino acids. The ends were cut back, 4 bases at V and 0 bases at J, with 11 bases in the middle. CDR3 loop: CASSPRTPSYEQYF. The CDR3 DNA follows: TGTGCCAGCAGCCCACGGACACCCTCCTACGAGCAGTACTTC.

The chain employs TRBV6-5 and TRBJ1-2; D remains unclear. The CDR3 runs 15 residues. Germline loops: CDR1 MNHEY, CDR2 SVGAGI. V was cut by 0 bases and J by 8 bases, with 16 bases left in between. CDR3 in DNA: TGTGCCAGCAGTTACTCGGCGCGGAAAGCTTGGGGCTACACCTTC. Amino acid sequence: CASSYSARKAWGYTF.

Only a few counts were recorded for this clone. The chain couples TRBV18 to TRBJ2-3; 10 positions agree with TRBD1. CDR3 size: 16 residues. Germline lookup yields CDR1 KGHSH and CDR2 LQKENI. After removal of 0 bases from V and 0 bases from J, the junction contained 0 bases not matched to a gene. The CDR3 sequence: CASSPPGQGSTDTQYF. CDR3 coding DNA: TGTGCCAGCTCACCACCGGGACAGGGGAGCACAGATACGCAGTATTTT.

This clone was recorded only once. The J gene is TRBJ1-1, the V gene TRBV18; D unclear. The CDR3 sequence is 13 residues long. Germline V gene sequence: CDR1 KGHSH, CDR2 LQKENI. The V gene lost 3 bases and the J gene lost 4 bases, with 9 bases spanning the gap. CDR3 region: CASSPSISTEAFF. Here the CDR3 DNA reads TGTGCCAGCTCACCGTCGATTAGCACTGAAGCTTTCTTT.

The rearrangement joins TRBV4-1 to TRBJ1-5; D uncertain. Trimming took 3 bases from V and 1 from J, leaving 10 bases between them. Germline V gene lookup returns CDR1 MGHRA and CDR2 YSYEKL. The CDR3 length is 15 residues. The chain's CDR3 is CASSHSDGSNQPQHF. CDR3 nucleotides: TGCGCCAGCAGCCACTCCGACGGGAGCAATCAGCCCCAGCATTTT.

This chain connects TRBV25-1 to TRBJ2-1, with 9 bases matching TRBD2. Germline V gene sequence: CDR1 MGHDK, CDR2 SYGVNS. This CDR3 comprises 15 residues. Unmatched junction bases numbered 3, after V lost 0 bases and J lost 6 bases. The CDR3 DNA is TGTGCCAGCAGTGAATACCTAGCGGGGCTCAATGAGCAGTTCTTC. It codes for CASSEYLAGLNEQFF.

This chain links TRBV7-3 with TRBJ2-1, with TRBD2 matching over 13 bases. Germline CDR1 and CDR2: SGHTA and FQGTGA. The CDR3 covers 14 residues. J lost 8 bases, V lost 5 bases, and 3 bases had no gene match. The CDR3, as DNA: TGTGCCAGCAGCACTAGCGGGGGGGCCTATGAGCAGTTCTTC. Its protein is CASSTSGGAYEQFF. Filled out from reference TRBV7-3 and TRBJ2-1, the complete variable domain reads GAGVSQTPSNKVTEKGKYVELRCDPISGHTALYWYRQSLGQGPEFLIYFQGTGAADDSGLPNDRFFAVRPEGSVSTLKIQRTERGDSAVYLCASSTSGGAYEQFFGPGTRLTVL.

This rearrangement joins TRBV2 to TRBJ1-6; 9 nucleotides align to TRBD1. The ends lost 4 bases at V and 7 bases at J; junction bases unmatched: 5. Germline CDR1 reads SNHLY; CDR2 reads FYNNEI. CDR3 length: 15 residues. CDR3 in amino acids: CASSGVGQGNSPLHF. In DNA, the CDR3 is TGTGCCAGCAGTGGGGTGGGACAGGGAAATTCACCCCTCCACTTT.

The gene calls are TRBV29-1 and TRBJ2-1; TRBD2 aligns across 12 bases. The CDR3 length is 17 residues. With V trimmed by 4 bases and J by 3 bases, 10 bases remained unmatched. The germline V gene encodes CDR1 SQVTM and CDR2 ANQGSEA. The CDR3: CSVATTSGGDVYNEQFF. In DNA form, the CDR3 reads TGCAGCGTTGCTACGACTAGCGGGGGAGACGTCTACAATGAGCAGTTCTTC.

This clone was seen a handful of times. The chain recombines TRBV10-2 with TRBJ1-5; 9 bases agree with TRBD1. V dropped 4 bases and J dropped 4; count of bases not matched to a gene: 2. From germline, CDR1 is WSHSY and CDR2 SAAADI. The CDR3 extends over 14 amino acids. The CDR3 loop reads CASSGGQGNQPQHF. CDR3 coding DNA: TGCGCCAGCAGTGGGGGACAGGGTAATCAGCCCCAGCATTTT.

The chain has TRBV7-2 and TRBJ2-7; D may be TRBD2 (6 bases). Trimming took off 8 bases at V and 3 bases at J, with 32 bases between the two ends. The CDR3 runs to 19 residues. Germline-derived CDR1 and CDR2 are SGHTA and FQGNSA. The CDR3 is CASGELIGGWQPTRYEQYF. The CDR3, as DNA: TGTGCCAGCGGGGAGCTGATCGGAGGGTGGCAGCCGACGCGCTACGAGCAGTACTTC.

This chain uses TRBV7-9 with TRBJ2-2; 10 bases fit TRBD1. The CDR3 length is 15 residues. J lost 6 bases, V lost 4 bases, and 5 bases had no gene match. The V gene's germline CDR1 is SEHNR and CDR2 FQNEAQ (reference sequence). Written as DNA, the CDR3 is TGTGCCAGCAGCTCCGGGACAGGGGAGCCCGGGGAGCTGTTTTTT. Amino acid sequence: CASSSGTGEPGELFF.

The rearrangement links TRBV3-1 (or the pseudogene TRBV3-2) to TRBJ2-7; 11 bases align to TRBD2. This CDR3 region has 18 residues. CDR1 is LGHDT and CDR2 is YNNKEL in the germline V gene (reference sequence). The V gene end was trimmed by 0 bases and the J gene end by 1 base; junction bases not matched to a gene: 8. The CDR3 bases are TGTGCCAGCAGCCAAGATGCCCTAGCGGGGGGAATTTCCTACGAGCAGTACTTC. It codes for CASSQDALAGGISYEQYF.

This clone appeared a single time. J is TRBJ2-1 and V is TRBV19; TRBD1 matches 9 bases. This CDR3 is 15 amino acids long. The V segment lost 3 bases and the J segment 5 bases; nucleotides outside the gene matches: 5. Germline loops: CDR1 LNHDA, CDR2 SQIVND (reference sequence). CDR3: CASSITGGGDNEQFF. Written as DNA, the CDR3 is TGTGCCAGTAGTATCACAGGGGGCGGAGACAATGAGCAGTTCTTC.

The V call is TRBV4-1, the J call TRBJ2-2; 10 nucleotides agree with TRBD2. V lost 2 bases to trimming and J lost 0 bases; unmatched junction nucleotides: 3. Germline V gene sequence: CDR1 MGHRA, CDR2 YSYEKL. The length of the CDR3 is 17 residues. The CDR3 region has the DNA TGCGCCAGCAGCCAATTACTAGCGGGGTCGAACACCGGGGAGCTGTTTTTT. As protein: CASSQLLAGSNTGELFF.

The V call is TRBV12-3 or TRBV12-4, the J call TRBJ2-5; no clear D. V lost 5 bases, J lost 2 bases, and 9 bases lay in between. This CDR3 is built from 13 residues. CDR3 nucleotides: TGTGCCAGCAGTCCTCAGACTCAAGAGACCCAGTACTTC. Protein sequence: CASSPQTQETQYF.

The CDR3 spells CASSPGRPGQGAGNTIYF. CDR3 DNA sequence: TGTGCCAGCAGCCCAGGACGGCCGGGACAGGGTGCCGGAAACACCATATATTTT. The chain combines TRBV7-6 with TRBJ1-3, with 9 bases identical to TRBD1. The CDR3 totals 18 residues. Trimming at V came to 5 bases and at J to 4 bases, leaving 15 bases not matched to a gene. Germline CDR1 SGHVS, CDR2 FNYEAQ.

The rearrangement links TRBV5-5 to TRBJ1-1, with 9 bases that match TRBD1. This CDR3 spans 15 amino acids. Germline V gene data show CDR1 as SGHKS and CDR2 as YYEKEE (reference sequence). The V and J ends lost 0 bases and 5 bases, in that order; junction bases with no gene match: 5. The CDR3 DNA sequence: TGTGCCAGCAGCTTGGCCGGGACAGGGTCGACTGAAGCTTTCTTT. Translated: CASSLAGTGSTEAFF.

The chain joins TRBV5-6 to TRBJ1-5, with unresolved D. Germline V gives CDR1 SGHDT, CDR2 YYEEEE. CDR3 size: 14 residues. V lost 0 bases and J lost 6, with 10 bases in between. The CDR3 loop reads CASSLGGNPQPQHF. The DNA of the CDR3 is TGTGCCAGCAGCTTGGGAGGTAATCCTCAGCCCCAGCATTTT.

This chain uses TRBV15 with TRBJ2-3; possible D gene TRBD1, 6 bases. V lost 7 bases, J lost 1 base, and 6 bases lay in between. The CDR3 covers 12 residues. Per germline, CDR1 LNHNV and CDR2 YYDKDF (reference sequence). CDR3 DNA sequence: TGTGCCACCACAGGGGGCACAGATACGCAGTATTTT. Residues: CATTGGTDTQYF.

J is TRBJ1-1 and V is TRBV24-1, with 8 bases matching TRBD1. In germline, CDR1 is KGHDR, CDR2 SFDVKD. Trimming cost V 3 bases and J 7 bases; bases outside gene matches: 9. CDR3 length: 15 amino acids. CDR3 nucleotides: TGTGCCACCAGTGATCCCTCGACAGGGGAAAATGAAGCTTTCTTT. As protein: CATSDPSTGENEAFF.

The chain employs TRBV21-1 and TRBJ1-5; no check of the table's D call, TRBD1, against the DNA was made. TRBV21-1 is shown as a pseudogene. This CDR3 comprises 17 residues. This chain's CDR3 is CASSKGPAGLSNQPQHF. The CDR3 DNA reads as TGTGCCAGCAGCAAAGGTCCGGCAGGGCTTAGCAATCAGCCCCAGCATTTT.

This chain connects TRBV10-3 to TRBJ1-4, with D possibly TRBD1 on 6 matching bases. This CDR3 comprises 14 residues. Germline loops: CDR1 ENHRY, CDR2 SYGVKD. V was shortened by 6 bases and J by 4 bases, with 12 bases between the two germline ends. This CDR3 is CAISPDRSNEKLFF. The DNA for the CDR3 is TGTGCCATCAGCCCGGACAGAAGTAATGAAAAACTGTTTTTT.

The chain uses TRBV6-2 or TRBV6-3 and TRBJ2-1, with 8 bases that match TRBD1. Germline V gene sequence: CDR1 MNHEY, CDR2 SVGEGT. The trim removed 6 bases at V and 5 bases at J, leaving 12 bases unmatched. The CDR3 has 16 amino acids. CDR3 nucleotide sequence: TGTGCCAGCAGCAAACTCTCCGGGACAGGTAACAATGAGCAGTTCTTC. This codes for CASSKLSGTGNNEQFF.

J is TRBJ2-1 and V is TRBV5-1; possible D gene TRBD1, 5 bases. The CDR3 has 13 residues. Trimming took off 2 bases at V and 7 bases at J, with 10 bases between the two ends. Germline CDR1 and CDR2: SGHRS and YFSETQ. The CDR3 DNA sequence: TGCGCCAGCAGCTTTGGGGCTACAAATGAGCAGTTCTTC. This gives the protein CASSFGATNEQFF.

The chain is built from TRBV5-6 and TRBJ1-6; 8 nucleotides match TRBD1. V was pared by 0 bases and J by 1 base, with 6 bases of the junction left unmatched. This CDR3 comprises 18 residues. Germline CDR1 is SGHDT and CDR2 is YYEEEE. CDR3 DNA: TGTGCCAGCAGCTTGGTGACAGGGGAAGGTTCCTATAATTCACCCCTCCACTTT. Its protein product is CASSLVTGEGSYNSPLHF.

V usage is TRBV2 and J usage is TRBJ2-7; D unclear. Deletions cut 5 bases from V and 3 bases from J, with 5 bases between. Germline assignment: CDR1 SNHLY and CDR2 FYNNEI. CDR3 size: 11 residues. For the CDR3, the DNA is TGTGCCAGCAGTTCTATCTACGAGCAGTACTTC. This sequence encodes CASSSIYEQYF.